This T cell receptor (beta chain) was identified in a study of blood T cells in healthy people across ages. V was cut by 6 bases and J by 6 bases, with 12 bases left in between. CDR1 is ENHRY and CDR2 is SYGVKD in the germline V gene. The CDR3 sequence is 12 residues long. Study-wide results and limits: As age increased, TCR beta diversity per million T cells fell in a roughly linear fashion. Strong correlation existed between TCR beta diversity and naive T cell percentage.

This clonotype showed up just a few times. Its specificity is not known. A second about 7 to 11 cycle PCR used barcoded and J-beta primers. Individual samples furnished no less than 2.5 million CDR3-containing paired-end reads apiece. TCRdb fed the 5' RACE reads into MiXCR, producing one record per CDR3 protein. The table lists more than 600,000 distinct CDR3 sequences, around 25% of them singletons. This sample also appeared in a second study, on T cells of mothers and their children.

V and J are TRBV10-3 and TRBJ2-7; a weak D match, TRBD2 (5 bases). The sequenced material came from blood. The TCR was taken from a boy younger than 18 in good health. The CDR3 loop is CAIRPGRGEQYF. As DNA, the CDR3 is TGTGCCATCAGACCCGGACGGGGCGAGCAGTACTTC.